This TCR beta chain was sequenced during a study of PD-L1 blockade in urothelial cancer. Study-level points and caveats: Having blood TCR clonality under the median before treatment predicted better survival.

In the case of this clone: What it binds is unknown.

The germline CDR1 and CDR2 sequences are SGHRS and YFSETQ. Trimming removed 4 bases at V and 2 bases at J, with 12 bases between. This CDR3 comprises 14 residues. Time point in this sample: pretreatment peripheral blood. Each PCR reaction had synthetic TCR analog templates spiked into it. TCRdb's table, derived via immunoSEQ multiplex PCR, lists solely in-frame clones and lacks some. The sample consists of 70,000 to 100,000 clones, 65% to 85% of them appearing once. The chain employs TRBV5-1 and TRBJ2-5, with D perhaps TRBD1 (6 bases). The material was PBMCs, obtained around atezolizumab (anti-PD-L1) treatment. This TCR came from a man aged 55 to 69 with urothelial cancer. The CDR3 bases are TGCGCCAGCAGCCACAGGGTCGGGCAAGAGACCCAGTACTTC. The encoded protein is CASSHRVGQETQYF.